These 20 T cell receptor beta chains originate from one sample sequenced in a study of response to subunit inactivated influenza vaccine. TCRdb re-called the RT-PCR reads through MiXCR, storing one row per CDR3 protein. The sample has roughly 620,000 distinct CDR3 sequences; around 11% are singletons. In addition, the sample was reused for a study of T cells expressing NK-cell markers. As that report states: The cDNA for TCR beta came from 5'RACE template switching with UMIs.

Sequencing used PBMCs from blood, obtained on the day of vaccination. These TCRs come from a man in his fifties who received an inactivated influenza vaccine.

This clonotype was counted many times. CDR3 sequence (DNA): TGTGCCAGCAGTTTAGTGGGACGGAGCTCTGGGGCCAACGTCCTGACTTTC. Translation gives CASSLVGRSSGANVLTF. The chain recombines TRBV12-3 or TRBV12-4 with TRBJ2-6; the D gene could be TRBD1 or TRBD2 (5 bases each). CDR3 length: 17 amino acids. Trimming took off 1 base at V and 0 bases at J, with 10 bases between the two ends.

Ten or more counts support this clonotype. The V call is TRBV28, the J call TRBJ2-3, with TRBD2 matching over 12 bases. The CDR3 has 15 amino acids. In germline, CDR1 is MDHEN, CDR2 SYDVKM. Germline trimming cut 6 bases from V and 7 bases from J; bases unmatched to any gene: 8. This CDR3 is CASRLTSGSAHTQYF. As DNA, the CDR3 is TGTGCCAGCAGACTGACTAGCGGGAGCGCACATACGCAGTATTTT.

About this clonotype: This may stem from a read error, because a much larger clone lies one nucleotide away. The CDR3 ends on some other residue instead of the conserved phenylalanine or tryptophan, so this is likely a read error. The V and J genes are TRBV12-3 or TRBV12-4 and TRBJ2-3; D tentatively reads TRBD1 or TRBD2 (6 bases each). This CDR3 contains 14 residues. Trimming shortened V by 3 bases and J by 5 bases, and 12 bases separated the two germline ends. The CDR3 sequence is CASSFLGGQDTQYS. The CDR3 DNA is TGTGCCAGCAGTTTTCTGGGGGGCCAAGATACGCAGTATTCT.

This clonotype has more than one count but fewer than ten. The CDR3 reads CASSSPSHLRDTQYF. CDR3 DNA sequence: TGTGCCAGCAGCTCACCTAGCCACCTCCGGGATACGCAGTATTTT. The chain is built from TRBV7-2 and TRBJ2-3; D is possibly TRBD2 (5 bases). Germline CDR1 and CDR2: SGHTA and FQGNSA. The V end lost 4 bases, the J end lost 6 bases, and 17 bases lay between the germline ends. The CDR3 extends over 15 amino acids.

Only a few counts were recorded for this clonotype. The chain is built from TRBV5-1 and TRBJ2-2; TRBD1 agrees at 8 bases. The CDR3 loop spans 15 amino acids. The germline V gene has CDR1 SGHRS and CDR2 YFSETQ. The trim removed 0 bases at V and 3 bases at J, leaving 1 base unmatched. The CDR3 loop reads CASSLVTGDTGELFF. In DNA form, the CDR3 reads TGCGCCAGCAGCTTGGTGACAGGGGACACCGGGGAGCTGTTTTTT. The entire variable domain, with the rest obtained from reference TRBV5-1 and TRBJ2-2, is as follows: KAGVTQTPRYLIKTRGQQVTLSCSPISGHRSVSWYQQTPGQGLQFLFEYFSETQRNKGNFPGRFSGRQFSNSRSEMNVSTLELGDSALYLCASSLVTGDTGELFFGEGSRLTVL.

This clonotype occurred a few times. The V and J genes are TRBV25-1 and TRBJ2-6, with D tentatively TRBD1 or TRBD2 (5 bases each). Germline V gene data show CDR1 as MGHDK and CDR2 as SYGVNS. CDR3 size: 15 residues. Trimming took off 8 bases at V and 0 bases at J, with 11 bases between the two ends. CDR3 loop: CASGDGVSGANVLTF. Written as DNA, the CDR3 is TGTGCCAGCGGGGACGGTGTCTCTGGGGCCAACGTCCTGACTTTC.

The chain couples TRBV3-1 to TRBJ2-3; D is unresolved. Trimming shortened V by 0 bases and J by 4 bases, and 11 bases separated the two germline ends. Looked up from germline, CDR1 is LGHDT and CDR2 is YNNKEL (reference sequence). The CDR3 spans 15 residues. CDR3 sequence reads: CASSQEPSRPDTQYF. CDR3 nucleotide sequence: TGTGCCAGCAGCCAAGAGCCCTCTAGGCCAGATACGCAGTATTTT.

This clonotype has just a few counts. The V and J genes are TRBV6-2 or TRBV6-3 and TRBJ2-2; a possible D gene is TRBD2 (5 bases). CDR1 is MNHEY, CDR2 SVGEGT, per germline. The CDR3 is 14 residues long. Trimming cost V 6 bases and J 5 bases, with 13 bases left between them. CDR3 residues: CASSLLAWTGELFF. Here the CDR3 DNA reads TGTGCCAGCAGCTTGTTAGCGTGGACCGGGGAGCTGTTTTTT.

The chain recombines TRBV10-2 with TRBJ1-5, with D maybe TRBD1 (6 bases). This CDR3 has 16 residues. Per the germline V gene, CDR1 is WSHSY and CDR2 is SAAADI. V was shortened by 5 bases and J by 6 bases, with 20 bases between the two germline ends. CDR3 nucleotide sequence: TGCGCCAGCAGTCCCCCCCCAACAGGGTCCTCTCAGCCCCAGCATTTT. This gives the protein CASSPPPTGSSQPQHF.

This clonotype was observed a handful of times. V usage is TRBV7-2 and J usage is TRBJ2-3, with D possibly being TRBD2 (6 bases). Germline CDR1 and CDR2: SGHTA and FQGNSA. The CDR3 consists of 15 residues. V was cut by 4 bases and J by 7 bases, with 18 bases left in between. CDR3 amino acids: CASSSSRGLPNTQYF. The CDR3 nucleotides read TGTGCCAGCAGCTCATCGCGGGGATTGCCTAATACGCAGTATTTT.

Only a few counts were recorded for this clonotype. The chain employs TRBV10-3 and TRBJ1-1; no reliable D call. V lost 1 base and J lost 1, with 10 bases in between. The CDR3 consists of 15 residues. Germline loops: CDR1 ENHRY, CDR2 SYGVKD. CDR3 protein: CAISEWRGSNTEAFF. The CDR3 DNA is TGTGCCATCAGTGAGTGGCGGGGATCGAACACTGAAGCTTTCTTT.

This clonotype was seen many times. The chain recombines TRBV5-1 with TRBJ1-4, with D tentatively TRBD1 (6 bases). Trimming stripped 5 bases from V and 1 base from J, with 9 bases between. Germline V gives CDR1 SGHRS, CDR2 YFSETQ. CDR3 length: 14 residues. The CDR3 DNA reads as TGCGCCAGCAGAGACAGGAGAACTAATGAAAAACTGTTTTTT. Translated, it gives CASRDRRTNEKLFF.

The rearrangement uses TRBV13 and TRBJ2-2; 10 positions agree with TRBD1. Unmatched junction bases numbered 12, after V lost 1 base and J lost 7 bases. Looked up from germline, CDR1 is PRHDT and CDR2 is FYEKMQ (reference sequence). This CDR3 contains 18 residues. CDR3 DNA sequence: TGTGCCAGCAGCTTAGAGGTCGACAGGGGGCTTTTCGGCGGGGAGCTGTTTTTT. The encoded protein is CASSLEVDRGLFGGELFF.

This clonotype has at least ten counts. The chain couples TRBV10-3 to TRBJ2-7; no definite D call. Germline V gene sequence: CDR1 ENHRY, CDR2 SYGVKD. This CDR3 is 14 amino acids long. V dropped 0 bases and J dropped 10 bases, with 16 bases sitting between them. DNA of the CDR3: TGTGCCATCAGTGAGTCGCAGGCCGCTACGGAACAGTACTTC. This sequence encodes CAISESQAATEQYF.

V and J are TRBV6-5 and TRBJ1-2; the D gene is possibly TRBD1 (5 bases). Trimming left V 2 bases short and J 8 bases short, with 15 bases between. Germline V gene sequence: CDR1 MNHEY, CDR2 SVGAGI. CDR3 length: 14 residues. The CDR3 is CASSYPPGQDGYTF. The CDR3 nucleotides read TGTGCCAGCAGTTACCCACCGGGGCAGGACGGCTACACCTTC.

The rearrangement links TRBV11-2 to TRBJ2-7; 13 nucleotides agree with TRBD2. V was pared by 4 bases and J by 4 bases, with 7 bases of the junction left unmatched. This CDR3 spans 16 amino acids. Germline-derived CDR1 and CDR2 are SGHAT and FQNNGV. The CDR3 region has the DNA TGTGCCAGCAGCTCGGCAACGACTAGCGGGGGGTACGAGCAGTACTTC. As protein: CASSSATTSGGYEQYF.

This clonotype was seen a handful of times. This chain joins TRBV20-1 and TRBJ2-1; 14 nucleotides match TRBD2. Germline CDR1 reads DFQATT; CDR2 reads SNEGSKA (reference sequence). The CDR3 runs to 17 residues. Unmatched junction bases numbered 10, after V lost 7 bases and J lost 2 bases. The CDR3 DNA is TGCAGTGTTCGAGGGACTAGCGGGAGAGGGGCCTACAATGAGCAGTTCTTC. Amino acid sequence: CSVRGTSGRGAYNEQFF.

This clonotype has a count of ten or more. V gene TRBV7-8 combines with J gene TRBJ2-5; TRBD2 matches 8 bases. This CDR3 comprises 16 residues. Per the germline V gene, CDR1 is SGHVS and CDR2 is FQNEAQ. J gave up 4 bases and V 1 base, and 8 bases lay outside the gene matches. The chain's CDR3 is CASSLVSSGVGETQYF. CDR3 bases: TGTGCCAGCAGCTTAGTCAGTAGCGGGGTGGGAGAGACCCAGTACTTC.

This clonotype was detected only a few times. The genes are TRBV14 and TRBJ2-1, with 10 bases that match TRBD2. V trimming: 1 base; J trimming: 9 bases; junction bases outside the gene matches: 12. CDR1 is SGHDN, CDR2 FVKESK, per germline. The CDR3 totals 17 residues. CDR3: CASSQGLAGSRVGEQFF. CDR3 DNA sequence: TGTGCCAGCAGCCAAGGACTAGCGGGCTCGAGGGTGGGTGAGCAGTTCTTC.

This chain links TRBV27 with TRBJ2-1; TRBD1 agrees at 8 bases. The CDR3 length is 15 residues. CDR1 and CDR2 (germline): MNHEY, SMNVEV (reference sequence). V gave up 4 bases and J gave up 8 bases; unmatched junction bases: 10. The CDR3 reads CASSWTGHAIYEQFF. The CDR3 nucleotides read TGTGCCAGCAGTTGGACAGGGCATGCAATATATGAGCAGTTCTTC.